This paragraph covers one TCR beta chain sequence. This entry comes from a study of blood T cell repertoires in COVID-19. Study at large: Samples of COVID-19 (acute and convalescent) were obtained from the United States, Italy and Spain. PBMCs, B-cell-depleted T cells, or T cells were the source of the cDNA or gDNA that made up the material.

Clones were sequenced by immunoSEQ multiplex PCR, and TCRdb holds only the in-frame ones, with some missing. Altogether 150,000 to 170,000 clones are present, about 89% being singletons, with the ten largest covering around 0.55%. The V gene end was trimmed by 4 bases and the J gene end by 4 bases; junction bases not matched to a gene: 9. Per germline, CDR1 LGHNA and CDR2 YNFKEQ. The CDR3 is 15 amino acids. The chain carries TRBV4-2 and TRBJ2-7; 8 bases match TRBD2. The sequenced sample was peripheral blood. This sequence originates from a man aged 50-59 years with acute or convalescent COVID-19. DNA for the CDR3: TGTGCCAGCAGCCCCGTCAGCGGGAGCTTATACGAGCAGTACTTC. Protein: CASSPVSGSLYEQYF.